This record concerns one TCR beta chain sequence. These data belong to a study of ipilimumab plus nivolumab after autologous stem cell transplantation. Turning to the study itself: Typical patient got roughly five ipilimumab doses and roughly 8 nivolumab doses (median).

Deletions cut 2 bases from V and 0 bases from J, with 8 bases between. Germline assignment: CDR1 MDHEN and CDR2 SYDVKM. The CDR3 is 15 amino acids. Ipilimumab, 1 mg/kg, started 14 to 28 days after autologous transplant. Profiling relied on immunoSEQ multiplex PCR, and the TCRdb table lists in-frame clones only, not all of them. Of some 40,000 clones listed, around 92% are singletons. The sequence was collected from a male donor with multiple myeloma. The sample was PBMCs, taken in a trial of ipilimumab plus nivolumab as post-transplant consolidation. V and J are TRBV28 and TRBJ1-3, with no clear D. The CDR3 region has the DNA TGTGCCAGCAGTTTACCCGGGAGCTCTGGAAACACCATATATTTT. It yields the protein CASSLPGSSGNTIYF.